The 10 T cell receptor beta chains reported below all come from one sample, sequenced in a study of blood T cell repertoires in COVID-19. Produced via immunoSEQ multiplex PCR; TCRdb's table is partial and in-frame only. Seen here are 130,000 to 150,000 clones, approximately 85% observed once, and the top ten hold 8%. The sequenced sample was peripheral blood. The receptors stem from a woman aged 55-70 years with COVID-19, enrolled during active disease.

The V and J genes are TRBV5-1 and TRBJ2-1; D is perhaps TRBD1 (6 bases). Trimming pared 4 bases from V and 6 bases from J, leaving 11 bases between. Germline lookup yields CDR1 SGHRS and CDR2 YFSETQ. The CDR3 loop spans 13 amino acids. DNA for the CDR3: TGCGCCAGCAGCGCCTCACAGGGCAATGAGCAGTTCTTC. Translated, it gives CASSASQGNEQFF.

This chain connects TRBV28 to TRBJ2-7; TRBD2 matches at 10 bases. Germline CDR1 is MDHEN and CDR2 is SYDVKM. This CDR3 is 15 amino acids long. V gave up 6 bases and J gave up 1 base; unmatched junction bases: 6. The CDR3: CASRYPGLASYEQYF. The DNA of the CDR3 is TGTGCCAGCAGATACCCGGGACTAGCGTCCTACGAGCAGTACTTC.

The chain employs TRBV30 and TRBJ2-3; D perhaps matches TRBD1 (6 bases). The CDR3 is 13 residues long. Germline values: CDR1 GTSNPN, CDR2 SVGIG (reference sequence). Trimming left V 3 bases short and J 4 bases short, with 11 bases between. The CDR3 reads CAWSFKGADTQYF. The DNA for the CDR3 is TGTGCCTGGAGCTTTAAGGGGGCAGATACGCAGTATTTT.

The chain uses TRBV3-1 (or the pseudogene TRBV3-2) and TRBJ1-4; 12 nucleotides agree with TRBD1. CDR1 is LGHDT and CDR2 is YNNKEL in the germline V gene (reference sequence). The CDR3 has 16 amino acids. Trimming cost V 1 base and J 8 bases; bases outside gene matches: 5. CDR3 sequence (DNA): TGTGCCAGCAGCCAAGGCCTCGGGACAGGGGGCGAAAAACTGTTTTTT. It is translated as CASSQGLGTGGEKLFF.

The gene calls are TRBV6-1 and TRBJ2-2; 14 bases are shared with TRBD2. The germline gives CDR1 MNHNS, CDR2 SASEGT. V lost 4 bases, J lost 5 bases, and 9 bases stayed unmatched. The CDR3 is made up of 18 amino acids. CDR3 in DNA: TGTGCCAGCAGTGGGACGACTAGCGGGGGGGCCCGGACCGGGGAGCTGTTTTTT. This codes for CASSGTTSGGARTGELFF.

The CDR3, as DNA: TGCAGCGTAACCGGGACAGGGGGGGAGACCCAGTACTTC. It yields the protein CSVTGTGGETQYF. V gene TRBV29-1 combines with J gene TRBJ2-5; TRBD1 aligns across 11 bases. The CDR3 spans 13 residues. With 6 bases clipped from V and 5 bases from J, the junction kept 5 bases outside the gene matches. Germline V gene sequence: CDR1 SQVTM, CDR2 ANQGSEA.

This clone was seen only once. J is TRBJ2-5 and V is TRBV9; 11 nucleotides agree with TRBD1. Per the germline V gene, CDR1 is SGDLS and CDR2 is YYNGEE. The CDR3 contains 15 residues. The V and J ends lost 0 bases and 4 bases, in that order; junction bases with no gene match: 2. CDR3 coding DNA: TGTGCCAGCAGCGTAGCGGGACAGGGGGGAGAGACCCAGTACTTC. Translation gives CASSVAGQGGETQYF.

This rearrangement joins TRBV11-2 to TRBJ1-2; 10 bases agree with TRBD1. Trimming took 5 bases from V and 6 from J; bases not matched to a gene: 9. CDR3 length: 15 residues. Per the germline V gene, CDR1 is SGHAT and CDR2 is FQNNGV. The CDR3, as DNA: TGTGCCAGCAGCACGAGACAGGGGGCGCCTGATGGCTACACCTTC. Protein sequence: CASSTRQGAPDGYTF. Filled out from reference TRBV11-2 and TRBJ1-2, the complete variable domain reads EAGVAQSPRYKIIEKRQSVAFWCNPISGHATLYWYQQILGQGPKLLIQFQNNGVVDDSQLPKDRFSAERLKGVDSTLKIQPAKLEDSAVYLCASSTRQGAPDGYTFGSGTRLTVV.

V is TRBV4-1 and J is TRBJ1-2, with TRBD1 as a possible D gene (5 bases). Between the trimmed V and J ends, which lost 0 bases and 4 bases, there was a span of 15 bases. The germline CDR1 and CDR2 sequences are MGHRA and YSYEKL. The CDR3 is made up of 16 amino acids. This CDR3 is CASSQDWNRIIYGYTF. CDR3 in DNA: TGCGCCAGCAGCCAAGACTGGAACAGGATTATCTATGGCTACACCTTC.

The rearrangement links TRBV3-1 (or the pseudogene TRBV3-2) to TRBJ1-6; TRBD1 matches at 8 bases. The V gene's germline CDR1 is LGHDT and CDR2 YNNKEL (reference sequence). The length of the CDR3 is 19 residues. With V trimmed by 1 base and J by 4 bases, 12 bases remained unmatched. CDR3: CASSQGRRTGKNYNSPLHF. CDR3 DNA sequence: TGTGCCAGCAGCCAAGGGCGTCGGACAGGGAAGAATTATAATTCACCCCTCCACTTT.